The 20 T cell receptor beta chains below all came from one sample that was sequenced in a study of post-analysis software for immune sequencing data (dated by TCRdb to about 2015). No antigen has been identified for these receptors. The library was generated by PCR. These reads were obtained on an Illumina HiSeq 2500. To reduce PCR and sequencing biases, unique molecular identifiers were incorporated into the TCR beta cDNA libraries. In TCRdb, the public reads were trimmed at Q25 with fastp and aligned with MiXCR, with productive beta chains retained. A single entry per CDR3 protein holds the most common genes and DNA from its merged rows. Within this sample are some 690,000 distinct CDR3 sequences, with approximately 60% of them counted one time only. Of the sample, roughly 10% falls within the top ten clones. General study outcomes and caveats: Significantly higher frequencies in patients than in controls were found for about 5 TRBV segments, including TRBV5-6, TRBV5-1 and TRBV20-1.

Sequencing was done on a sample of blood. These receptors were obtained from a girl aged 2-9 years with multiple sclerosis.

Regarding this clonotype: One junction end does not reproduce the germline sequence, and a read error may be involved. The chain links TRBV28 to TRBJ2-1; D may be TRBD1 (5 bases). The CDR3 contains 13 residues. Germline V CDR1 and CDR2: MDHEN, SYDVKM. For the CDR3, the DNA is TGTGCCTCCAGGGAAGGCTCCTGCAATGAGCAGTTCTTC. The encoded protein is CASREGSCNEQFF.

To note about this clonotype: Germline is not matched at one junction end, which may reflect a read error. The rearrangement links TRBV5-6 to TRBJ2-3; 7 nucleotides match TRBD2. The CDR3 extends over 14 amino acids. The V gene's germline CDR1 is SGHDT and CDR2 YYEEEE. CDR3 sequence: CVSSPLAGVDTQYF. The CDR3 DNA follows: TGTGTCAGCAGCCCCTTGGCGGGGGTTGATACGCAGTATTTT.

This clonotype showed up just a few times. The chain carries TRBV20-1 and TRBJ2-3; 13 bases are a match to TRBD2. Germline CDR1 reads DFQATT; CDR2 reads SNEGSKA (reference sequence). The CDR3 spans 19 residues. Germline trimming cut 1 base from V and 2 bases from J; bases unmatched to any gene: 12. The CDR3 spells CSARGQEPGTSGDTDTQYF. The CDR3 nucleotides are TGCAGTGCTAGAGGGCAGGAGCCAGGGACTAGCGGGGACACAGATACGCAGTATTTT.

V gene TRBV29-1 combines with J gene TRBJ2-1; D remains unclear. The CDR3 sequence is 12 residues long. From germline, CDR1 is SQVTM and CDR2 ANQGSEA. V dropped 7 bases and J dropped 6 bases, with 13 bases sitting between them. In nucleotides, the CDR3 is TGCAGCGCCCCCATGGGGTCCAATGAGCAGTTCTTC. Protein sequence: CSAPMGSNEQFF.

V gene TRBV29-1 combines with J gene TRBJ2-2; 8 bases map to TRBD1. V lost 6 bases to trimming and J lost 4 bases; unmatched junction nucleotides: 7. Germline CDR1 is SQVTM and CDR2 is ANQGSEA. This CDR3 has 14 amino acids. CDR3 in amino acids: CSVDRGMGTGELFF. In DNA, the CDR3 is TGCAGCGTCGACAGGGGAATGGGCACCGGGGAGCTGTTTTTT.

This sequence joins TRBV7-2 and TRBJ2-7; maybe TRBD1 (5 bases). The last part of the DNA fits TRBJ2-5 better; the J call may be wrong. CDR1 and CDR2 from the germline V gene are SGHTA and FQGNSA. The CDR3 has 14 amino acids. CDR3 region: CASSLASGRETQYF. CDR3 DNA: TGTGCCAGCAGCTTAGCGTCAGGGCGAGAGACCCAGTACTTC.

V and J are TRBV6-4 and TRBJ2-2; unclear D gene. Germline V CDR1 and CDR2: MRHNA, SNTAGT. The CDR3 has 14 residues. V lost 2 bases and J 3 bases, leaving 7 bases between the germline ends. The CDR3 sequence is CASSDAPDTGELFF. The CDR3 bases are TGTGCCAGCAGTGACGCGCCCGACACCGGGGAGCTGTTTTTT.

The V call is TRBV20-1, the J call TRBJ2-1; 9 bases fit TRBD2. Germline-derived CDR1 and CDR2 are DFQATT and SNEGSKA (reference sequence). The CDR3 loop spans 14 amino acids. With 4 bases clipped from V and 6 bases from J, the junction kept 7 bases outside the gene matches. CDR3 nucleotide sequence: TGCAGTGCTACCCAACTTAGCGGGGGCAATGAGCAGTTCTTC. It codes for CSATQLSGGNEQFF.

This clonotype was recorded once. This chain uses TRBV25-1 with TRBJ2-1; D not certain. Trimming pared 2 bases from V and 7 bases from J, leaving 6 bases between. Germline lookup yields CDR1 MGHDK and CDR2 SYGVNS. The CDR3 loop spans 12 amino acids. This chain's CDR3 is CASSEDENEQFF. The DNA of the CDR3 is TGTGCCAGCAGTGAAGATGAGAATGAGCAGTTCTTC.

The chain links TRBV7-6 to TRBJ2-5; possible D gene TRBD1, 5 bases. This CDR3 is built from 16 residues. Trimming cost V 5 bases and J 5 bases, with 21 bases left between them. The germline CDR1 and CDR2 sequences are SGHVS and FNYEAQ. The CDR3 protein is CASSLVPRAPGETQYF. As DNA, the CDR3 is TGTGCCAGCAGCCTAGTTCCCCGGGCCCCAGGGGAGACCCAGTACTTC. Full variable domain (outside the CDR3, taken from reference TRBV7-6 and TRBJ2-5): GAGVSQSPRYKVTKRGQDVALRCDPISGHVSLYWYRQALGQGPEFLTYFNYEAQQDKSGLPNDRFSAERPEGSISTLTIQRTEQRDSAMYRCASSLVPRAPGETQYFGPGTRLLVL.

This clonotype was counted a few times. The chain is built from TRBV29-1 and TRBJ1-1; 7 bases fit TRBD1. Germline V gives CDR1 SQVTM, CDR2 ANQGSEA. The CDR3 spans 14 residues. V was clipped by 3 bases and J by 3 bases; unmatched bases: 7. The CDR3: CSVEGLTGHTEAFF. CDR3 sequence (DNA): TGCAGCGTTGAGGGTCTGACAGGGCACACTGAAGCTTTCTTT.

This clonotype was observed a handful of times. The chain has TRBV7-6 and TRBJ2-1; D unclear. The germline V gene encodes CDR1 SGHVS and CDR2 FNYEAQ. The CDR3 has 16 residues. V was clipped by 3 bases and J by 0 bases, with 12 bases between them. CDR3 protein: CASSFAGFSSYNEQFF. CDR3 bases: TGTGCCAGCAGCTTTGCAGGCTTCAGCTCCTACAATGAGCAGTTCTTC.

The rearrangement joins TRBV7-9 to TRBJ2-7, with unresolved D. Near its end, the DNA agrees better with TRBJ2-4, so the J call may be wrong. Looked up from germline, CDR1 is SEHNR and CDR2 is FQNEAQ (reference sequence). CDR3 size: 11 residues. CDR3 in amino acids: CASGSLDIQYF. The CDR3 DNA reads TGTGCCAGCGGCAGTTTAGACATTCAGTACTTC.

In its sample, this clonotype was seen once. The J gene is TRBJ1-5, the V gene TRBV5-1; D unclear. Germline V lookup: CDR1 SGHRS, CDR2 YFSETQ. V shed 0 bases and J shed 2 bases, with 12 bases lying between them. This CDR3 spans 16 amino acids. In nucleotides, the CDR3 is TGCGCCAGCAGCTTGGGCGGCCTTGGAGGCAATCAGCCCCAGCATTTT. This gives the protein CASSLGGLGGNQPQHF.

A few counts support this clonotype. This chain links TRBV29-1 with TRBJ2-1; the D gene is possibly TRBD2 (5 bases). Trimming removed 8 bases from V and 15 bases from J, with 14 bases in between. CDR1 and CDR2 from the germline V gene are SQVTM and ANQGSEA. The CDR3 covers 9 residues. The CDR3 loop reads CSSSQPGFF. The CDR3 DNA reads as TGCAGCTCTAGCCAGCCAGGGTTCTTC.

The chain employs TRBV12-3 or TRBV12-4 and TRBJ1-5; D call uncertain. The CDR3 is 12 amino acids. V was pared by 7 bases and J by 1 base, with 5 bases between. CDR3 bases: TGTGCCAGCACACGGAGCAATCAGCCCCAGCATTTT. It translates to CASTRSNQPQHF.

This clonotype was counted once. The chain couples TRBV20-1 to TRBJ2-5; D ambiguous. Germline CDR1 reads DFQATT; CDR2 reads SNEGSKA (reference sequence). The CDR3 runs to 13 residues. Deletions cut 4 bases from V and 4 bases from J, with 13 bases between. The CDR3 region is CSAKLEHPETQYF. DNA for the CDR3: TGCAGTGCTAAGCTAGAACATCCAGAGACCCAGTACTTC.

The V gene is TRBV7-8, the J gene TRBJ2-1, with D possibly being TRBD1 (5 bases). The V gene's germline CDR1 is SGHVS and CDR2 FQNEAQ. The ends were cut back, 5 bases at V and 12 bases at J, with 17 bases in the middle. The CDR3 covers 13 residues. The CDR3 nucleotides read TGTGCCAGCAGCCCCAGGGCCTGGGAAGGGCAGTTCTTC. Translated: CASSPRAWEGQFF.

J is TRBJ2-1 and V is TRBV13; D may be TRBD2 (6 bases). The germline V and J ends were trimmed by 8 bases and 0 bases, with 14 bases remaining between them. CDR3 length: 15 residues. Germline V CDR1 and CDR2: PRHDT, FYEKMQ (reference sequence). The CDR3 reads CASLFRGSSYNEQFF. The CDR3 coding sequence is TGTGCCAGCCTATTTCGGGGGAGCTCCTACAATGAGCAGTTCTTC.

The chain combines TRBV5-1 with TRBJ2-5; TRBD1 matches 9 bases. The germline CDR1 and CDR2 sequences are SGHRS and YFSETQ. The CDR3 totals 16 residues. The ends lost 4 bases at V and 5 bases at J; junction bases unmatched: 12. CDR3 DNA: TGCGCCAGCAGCGCGGGAGACAGGGGGGATGGCGAGACCCAGTACTTC. It encodes CASSAGDRGDGETQYF.